The next 16 T cell receptor beta chains were all read from a single sample in a study of CD8 T cells in Susac syndrome. With random hexamers, reverse transcription was performed on about 0.45 to 1 ug of RNA. MiXCR, applied by TCRdb to the immunoSEQ multiplex PCR reads, yields one record per CDR3 protein. Of roughly 140,000 distinct CDR3 sequences in the sample, nearly 95% are singletons; the top ten hold 0.25% to 0.3%. Sequenced sample: CD8+ T cells from PBMCs. The receptors here all came from a human donor in good health.

The genes are TRBV20-1 and TRBJ2-7; D is unresolved. Germline CDR1 reads DFQATT; CDR2 reads SNEGSKA (reference sequence). Trimming cost V 5 bases and J 3 bases, with 5 bases left between them. The CDR3 consists of 10 residues. CDR3 sequence (DNA): TGCAGTGCTGAACGCTACGAGCAGTACTTC. It translates to CSAERYEQYF.

V is TRBV10-3 and J is TRBJ1-1; D possibly corresponds to TRBD1 (6 bases). Germline values: CDR1 ENHRY, CDR2 SYGVKD. The CDR3 has 13 amino acids. The V end was cut by 6 bases, the J end by 4 bases, with 12 bases between. DNA for the CDR3: TGTGCCATCAGCGGGCCCAGGGGCACTGAAGCTTTCTTT. This codes for CAISGPRGTEAFF.

The V call is TRBV27, the J call TRBJ2-5; D unclear. CDR3 length: 13 amino acids. Germline V lookup: CDR1 MNHEY, CDR2 SMNVEV (reference sequence). Trimming took 2 bases from V and 1 from J, leaving 5 bases between them. The CDR3 DNA is TGTGCCAGCAGTTTACGAATCCAAGAGACCCAGTACTTC. Amino acids: CASSLRIQETQYF.

The V and J genes are TRBV5-6 and TRBJ2-1, with a weak D call TRBD2 (6 bases). Trimming removed 5 bases at V and 6 bases at J, with 12 bases between. Germline values: CDR1 SGHDT, CDR2 YYEEEE. This CDR3 has 13 amino acids. CDR3 amino acids: CASRGGLLNEQFF. In nucleotides, the CDR3 is TGTGCCAGCAGGGGGGGACTCCTCAATGAGCAGTTCTTC.

The CDR3 spells CSARDRSSPNGNTIYF. In DNA form, the CDR3 reads TGCAGTGCTAGAGATCGAAGTTCCCCGAACGGAAACACCATATATTTT. J is TRBJ1-3 and V is TRBV20-1; D remains ambiguous. CDR3 size: 16 residues. CDR1 and CDR2 from the germline V gene are DFQATT and SNEGSKA (reference sequence). The V end was cut by 0 bases, the J end by 4 bases, with 16 bases between.

V and J are TRBV13 and TRBJ2-7; the D is unclear. This CDR3 has 13 residues. V shed 5 bases and J shed 4 bases, with 12 bases lying between them. The germline gives CDR1 PRHDT, CDR2 FYEKMQ (reference sequence). In DNA, the CDR3 is TGTGCCAGCAGCGGCTCCTTAGAATACGAGCAGTACTTC. Translation gives CASSGSLEYEQYF.

V and J are TRBV13 and TRBJ2-3, with TRBD2 as a possible D gene (6 bases). CDR1 and CDR2 from the germline V gene are PRHDT and FYEKMQ (reference sequence). With 3 bases removed from V and 1 base from J, the gap between germline ends came to 14 bases. This CDR3 is 16 amino acids long. CDR3 in amino acids: CASSLKEWRGTDTQYF. The CDR3 DNA is TGTGCCAGCAGCTTGAAGGAGTGGAGGGGCACAGATACGCAGTATTTT.

V is TRBV7-2 and J is TRBJ2-3, with D hard to call. The CDR3 sequence is 12 residues long. Germline CDR1 and CDR2: SGHTA and FQGNSA. Trimming took off 2 bases at V and 6 bases at J, with 6 bases between the two ends. CDR3 nucleotides: TGTGCCAGCAGCTTACCGCGCGATACGCAGTATTTT. This sequence encodes CASSLPRDTQYF. The whole variable domain, filled in from reference TRBV7-2 and TRBJ2-3, reads GAGVSQSPSNKVTEKGKDVELRCDPISGHTALYWYRQSLGQGLEFLIYFQGNSAPDKSGLPSDRFSAERTGGSVSTLTIQRTQQEDSAVYLCASSLPRDTQYFGPGTRLTVL.

Here the CDR3 reads CSAPWTAGYTF. The CDR3 nucleotides read TGCAGTGCTCCCTGGACAGCTGGCTACACCTTC. The chain has TRBV20-1 and TRBJ1-2, with D possibly TRBD1 on 6 matching bases. V was trimmed by 5 bases and J by 7 bases, leaving 11 bases between them. Per germline, CDR1 DFQATT and CDR2 SNEGSKA (reference sequence). The CDR3 runs 11 residues.

The count of this clonotype is one. The chain carries TRBV20-1 and TRBJ1-2; 7 bases line up with TRBD1. There are 11 residues in the CDR3. Trimming at V came to 7 bases and at J to 8 bases, leaving 7 bases not matched to a gene. Germline CDR1 DFQATT, CDR2 SNEGSKA (reference sequence). The CDR3 nucleotides read TGCAGTGTAAGGGACAGTAAGGGCTACACCTTC. Its protein product is CSVRDSKGYTF.

The V call is TRBV27, the J call TRBJ2-3; D is unresolved. V lost 10 bases, J lost 5 bases, and 10 bases lay in between. The CDR3 covers 11 residues. Germline values: CDR1 MNHEY, CDR2 SMNVEV (reference sequence). CDR3 amino acids: CATGLEDTQYF. CDR3 nucleotide sequence: TGTGCCACGGGTCTTGAAGATACGCAGTATTTT.

The chain carries TRBV20-1 and TRBJ2-1; 7 nucleotides match TRBD2. Germline assignment: CDR1 DFQATT and CDR2 SNEGSKA (reference sequence). The CDR3 is made up of 16 amino acids. V lost 3 bases to trimming and J lost 9 bases; unmatched junction nucleotides: 17. The CDR3 nucleotides read TGCAGTGCTAGGGCCTTCTTGGGAGGGCTTTCCCGTGAGCAGTTCTTC. Its translation is CSARAFLGGLSREQFF.

The rearrangement joins TRBV20-1 to TRBJ2-3, with D possibly matching TRBD1 (6 bases). Trimming took 1 base from V and 9 from J, leaving 14 bases between them. The CDR3 consists of 13 residues. Germline assignment: CDR1 DFQATT and CDR2 SNEGSKA (reference sequence). The CDR3 protein is CSARGHREPTQYF. CDR3 coding DNA: TGCAGTGCTAGAGGCCACAGGGAGCCCACGCAGTATTTT.

This chain's CDR3 is CASSYNPSGSGEQFF. The DNA for the CDR3 is TGTGCCAGCAGTTACAATCCTAGCGGGAGTGGGGAGCAGTTCTTC. The rearrangement links TRBV6-5 to TRBJ2-1; 10 nucleotides line up with TRBD2. Germline V gene data show CDR1 as MNHEY and CDR2 as SVGAGI. The CDR3 length is 15 residues. V gave up 2 bases and J gave up 10 bases; unmatched junction bases: 8.

This clonotype was seen a single time. The rearrangement links TRBV27 to TRBJ2-7, with TRBD2 matching over 11 bases. The V gene end was trimmed by 3 bases and the J gene end by 1 base; junction bases not matched to a gene: 5. The CDR3 sequence is 16 residues long. Germline CDR1 is MNHEY and CDR2 is SMNVEV (reference sequence). The CDR3 nucleotides read TGTGCCAGCAGTTTCGAAGGGACTAGCGGATCCTACGAGCAGTACTTC. As protein: CASSFEGTSGSYEQYF.

The rearrangement links TRBV2 to TRBJ2-7, with D perhaps matching TRBD1 (6 bases). Germline V CDR1 and CDR2: SNHLY, FYNNEI. V lost 11 bases, J lost 2 bases, and 16 bases lay in between. There are 13 residues in the CDR3. Here the CDR3 DNA reads TGTGCCGTGGTAGTGACAGGACCCTACGAGCAGTACTTC. This encodes CAVVVTGPYEQYF.